This TCR beta chain appears in the sequencing data of a study of regulatory T cells in long-lasting Graves disease. Arm-PCR of CDR3 regions with iRepertoire HTBI primers generated TCR beta libraries. TCRdb redid the calling of the multiplex PCR reads with MiXCR, one entry per CDR3 protein. Of 450,000 or so distinct CDR3 sequences detected, roughly 20% appear once; the ten largest clones hold 7.8%. This clonotype was counted at least ten times. CDR1 SGHAT and CDR2 FQNNGV come from the germline V gene. The CDR3 covers 15 residues. V was shortened by 8 bases and J by 2 bases, with 13 bases between the two germline ends. Time point: persistent/refractory GD, antithyroid drugs over 5 years with positive TRAb. Construction of the TCR library relied on RNA isolated from PBMCs.

V and J are TRBV11-2 and TRBJ2-6, with a weak D call TRBD1 (5 bases). The sample consisted of peripheral blood mononuclear cells (PBMCs), taken when the disease was refractory, from a patient treated with antithyroid drugs. The clonotype was recovered from a female donor with Graves disease. Written as DNA, the CDR3 is TGTGCCAGCCTCGGGCAGGGCCCTGGGGCCAACGTCCTGACTTTC. Its protein product is CASLGQGPGANVLTF.